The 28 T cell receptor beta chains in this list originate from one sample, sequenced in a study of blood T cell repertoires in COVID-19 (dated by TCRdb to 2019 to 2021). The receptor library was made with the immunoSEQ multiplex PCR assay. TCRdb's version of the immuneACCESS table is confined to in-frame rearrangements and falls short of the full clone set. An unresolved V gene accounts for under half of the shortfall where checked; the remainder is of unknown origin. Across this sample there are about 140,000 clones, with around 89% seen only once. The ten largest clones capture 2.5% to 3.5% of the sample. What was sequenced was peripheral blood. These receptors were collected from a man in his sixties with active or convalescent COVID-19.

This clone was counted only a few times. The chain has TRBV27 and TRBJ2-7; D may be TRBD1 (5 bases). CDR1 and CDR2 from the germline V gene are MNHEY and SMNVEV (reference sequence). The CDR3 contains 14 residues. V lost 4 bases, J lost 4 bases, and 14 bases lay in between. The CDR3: CASSSYTDIYEQYF. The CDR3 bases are TGTGCCAGCAGTTCCTATACGGACATTTACGAGCAGTACTTC.

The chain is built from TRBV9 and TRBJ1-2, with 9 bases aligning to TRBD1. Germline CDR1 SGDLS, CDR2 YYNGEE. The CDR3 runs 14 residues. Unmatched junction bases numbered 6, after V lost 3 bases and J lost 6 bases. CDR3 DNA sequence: TGTGCCAGCAGCGAGGGGACAGGGATTAATGGCTACACCTTC. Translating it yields CASSEGTGINGYTF.

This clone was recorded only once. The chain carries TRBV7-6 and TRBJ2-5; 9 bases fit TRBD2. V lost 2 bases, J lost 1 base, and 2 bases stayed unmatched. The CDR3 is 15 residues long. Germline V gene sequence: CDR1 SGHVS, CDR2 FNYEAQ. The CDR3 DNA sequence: TGTGCCAGCAGCTTATTTAGCGGGGGCCAAGAGACCCAGTACTTC. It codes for CASSLFSGGQETQYF.

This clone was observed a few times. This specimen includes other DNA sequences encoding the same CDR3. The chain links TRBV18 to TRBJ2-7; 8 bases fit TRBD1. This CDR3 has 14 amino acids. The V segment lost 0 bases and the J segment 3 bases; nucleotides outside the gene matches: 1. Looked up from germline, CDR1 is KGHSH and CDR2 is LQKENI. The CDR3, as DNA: TGTGCCAGCTCACCACCAGGACAGGGCTACGAGCAGTACTTC. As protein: CASSPPGQGYEQYF.

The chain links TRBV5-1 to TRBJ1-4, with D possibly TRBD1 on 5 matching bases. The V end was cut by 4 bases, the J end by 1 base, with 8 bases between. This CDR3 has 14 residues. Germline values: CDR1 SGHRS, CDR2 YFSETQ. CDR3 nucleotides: TGCGCCAGCAGCCCAGGGATAACTAATGAAAAACTGTTTTTT. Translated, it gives CASSPGITNEKLFF.

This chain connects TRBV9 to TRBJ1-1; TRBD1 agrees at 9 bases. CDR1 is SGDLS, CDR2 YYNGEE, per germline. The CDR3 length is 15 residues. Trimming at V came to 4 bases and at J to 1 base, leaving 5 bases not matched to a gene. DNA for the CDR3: TGTGCCAGCAGCCCTTGGACAGGGGCGAACACTGAAGCTTTCTTT. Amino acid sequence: CASSPWTGANTEAFF.

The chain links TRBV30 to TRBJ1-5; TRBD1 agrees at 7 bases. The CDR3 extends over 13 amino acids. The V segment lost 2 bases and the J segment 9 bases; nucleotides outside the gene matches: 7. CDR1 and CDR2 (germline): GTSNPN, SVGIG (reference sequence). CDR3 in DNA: TGTGCCTGGAGTAGGGGGCCCGCCGGGCCCCAGCATTTT. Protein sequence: CAWSRGPAGPQHF.

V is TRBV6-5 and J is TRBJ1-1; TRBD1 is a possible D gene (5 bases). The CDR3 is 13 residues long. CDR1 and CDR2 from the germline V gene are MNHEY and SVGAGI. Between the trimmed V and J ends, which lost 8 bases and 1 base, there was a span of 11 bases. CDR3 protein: CASRAGKNTEAFF. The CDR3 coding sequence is TGTGCCAGCCGGGCAGGGAAGAACACTGAAGCTTTCTTT.

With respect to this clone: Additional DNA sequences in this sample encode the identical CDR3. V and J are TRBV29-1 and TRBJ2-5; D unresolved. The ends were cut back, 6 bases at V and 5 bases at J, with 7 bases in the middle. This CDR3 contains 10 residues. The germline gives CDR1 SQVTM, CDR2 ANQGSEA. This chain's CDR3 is CSVFRETQYF. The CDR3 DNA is TGCAGCGTCTTCCGGGAGACCCAGTACTTC. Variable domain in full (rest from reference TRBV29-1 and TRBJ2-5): SAVISQKPSRDICQRGTSLTIQCQVDSQVTMMFWYRQQPGQSLTLIATANQGSEATYESGFVIDKFPISRPNLTFSTLTVSNMSPEDSSIYLCSVFRETQYFGPGTRLLVL.

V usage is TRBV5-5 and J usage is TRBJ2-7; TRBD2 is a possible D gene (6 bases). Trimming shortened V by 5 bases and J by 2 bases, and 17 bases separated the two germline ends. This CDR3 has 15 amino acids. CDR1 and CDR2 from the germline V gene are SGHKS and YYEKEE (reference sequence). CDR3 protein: CASSSAGQTAYEQYF. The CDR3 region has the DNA TGTGCCAGCAGTTCGGCGGGGCAGACCGCCTACGAGCAGTACTTC.

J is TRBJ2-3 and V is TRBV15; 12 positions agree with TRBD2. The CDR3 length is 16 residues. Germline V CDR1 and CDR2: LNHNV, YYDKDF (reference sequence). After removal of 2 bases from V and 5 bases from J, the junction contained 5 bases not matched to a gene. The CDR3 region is CATSRKLAGGIDTQYF. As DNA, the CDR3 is TGTGCCACCAGCAGAAAGCTAGCGGGGGGGATAGATACGCAGTATTTT.

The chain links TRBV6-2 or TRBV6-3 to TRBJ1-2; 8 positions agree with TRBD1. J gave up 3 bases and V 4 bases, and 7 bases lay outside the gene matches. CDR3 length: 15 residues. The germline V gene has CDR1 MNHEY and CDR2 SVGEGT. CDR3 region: CASSSTGQAYYGYTF. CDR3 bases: TGTGCCAGCAGTTCTACGGGACAGGCATACTATGGCTACACCTTC.

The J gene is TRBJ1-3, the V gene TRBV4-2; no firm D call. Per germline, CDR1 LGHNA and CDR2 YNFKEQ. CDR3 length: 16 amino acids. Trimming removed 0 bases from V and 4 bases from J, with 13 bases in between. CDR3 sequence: CASSQDLTDIGNTIYF. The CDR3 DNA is TGTGCCAGCAGCCAAGATCTAACAGATATCGGAAACACCATATATTTT.

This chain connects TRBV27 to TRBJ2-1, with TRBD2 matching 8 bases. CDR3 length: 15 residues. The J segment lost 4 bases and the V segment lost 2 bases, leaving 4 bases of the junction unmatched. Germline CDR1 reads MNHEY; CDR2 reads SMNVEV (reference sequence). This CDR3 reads CASSLERGPYNEQFF. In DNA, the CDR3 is TGTGCCAGCAGTTTAGAGCGGGGGCCGTACAATGAGCAGTTCTTC.

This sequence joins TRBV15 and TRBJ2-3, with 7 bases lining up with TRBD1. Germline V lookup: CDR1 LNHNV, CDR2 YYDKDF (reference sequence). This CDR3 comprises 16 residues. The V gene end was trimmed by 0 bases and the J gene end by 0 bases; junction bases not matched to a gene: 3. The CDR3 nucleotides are TGTGCCACCAGCAGAGAAGGGGGCGGGAGCACAGATACGCAGTATTTT. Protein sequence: CATSREGGGSTDTQYF.

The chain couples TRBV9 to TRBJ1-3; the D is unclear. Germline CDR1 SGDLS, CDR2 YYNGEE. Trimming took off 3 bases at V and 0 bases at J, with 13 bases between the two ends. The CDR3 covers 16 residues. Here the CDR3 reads CASSGQTRNSGNTIYF. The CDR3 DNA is TGTGCCAGCAGCGGACAAACCAGAAACTCTGGAAACACCATATATTTT.

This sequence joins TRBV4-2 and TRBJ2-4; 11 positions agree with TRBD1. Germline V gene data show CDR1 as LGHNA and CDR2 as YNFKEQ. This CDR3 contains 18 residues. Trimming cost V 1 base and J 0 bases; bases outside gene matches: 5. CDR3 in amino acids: CASSQARGTGGAKNIQYF. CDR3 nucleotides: TGTGCCAGCAGCCAAGCCCGGGGGACAGGGGGAGCCAAAAACATTCAGTACTTC.

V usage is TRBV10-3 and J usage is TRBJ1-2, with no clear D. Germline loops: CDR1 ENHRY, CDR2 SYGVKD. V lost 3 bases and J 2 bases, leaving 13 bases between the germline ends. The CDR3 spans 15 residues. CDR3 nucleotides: TGTGCCATCAGTGAAGAGGTGGCCTCCAACTATGGCTACACCTTC. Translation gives CAISEEVASNYGYTF.

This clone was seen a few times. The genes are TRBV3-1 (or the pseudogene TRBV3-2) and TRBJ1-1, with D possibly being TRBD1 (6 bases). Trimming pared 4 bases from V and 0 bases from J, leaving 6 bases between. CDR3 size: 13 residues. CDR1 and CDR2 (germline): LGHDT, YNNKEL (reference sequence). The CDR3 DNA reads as TGTGCCAGCAGCCGGACAGTGAACACTGAAGCTTTCTTT. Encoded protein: CASSRTVNTEAFF.

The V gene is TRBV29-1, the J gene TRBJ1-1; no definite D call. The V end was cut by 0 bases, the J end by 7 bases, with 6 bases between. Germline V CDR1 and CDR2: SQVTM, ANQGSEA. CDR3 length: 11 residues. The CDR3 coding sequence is TGCAGCGTTGAAGACCCCTTTGAAGCTTTCTTT. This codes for CSVEDPFEAFF.

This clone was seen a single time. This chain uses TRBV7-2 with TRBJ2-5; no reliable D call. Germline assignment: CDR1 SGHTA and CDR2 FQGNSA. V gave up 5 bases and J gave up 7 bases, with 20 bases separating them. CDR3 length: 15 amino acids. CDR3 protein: CASSPGGYYEGTQYF. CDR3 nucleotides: TGTGCCAGCAGCCCCGGTGGCTACTACGAAGGGACCCAGTACTTC.

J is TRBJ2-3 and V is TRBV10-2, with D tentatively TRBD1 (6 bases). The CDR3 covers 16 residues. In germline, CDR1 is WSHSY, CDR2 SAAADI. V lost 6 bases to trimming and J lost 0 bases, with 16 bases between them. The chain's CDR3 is CASRRTGQLSTDTQYF. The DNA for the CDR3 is TGCGCCAGCAGACGGACCGGACAGCTTAGCACAGATACGCAGTATTTT.

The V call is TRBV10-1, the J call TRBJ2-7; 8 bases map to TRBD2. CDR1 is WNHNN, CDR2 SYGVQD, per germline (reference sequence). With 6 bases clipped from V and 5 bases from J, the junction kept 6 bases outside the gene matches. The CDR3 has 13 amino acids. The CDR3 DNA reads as TGCGCCAGCAGGACGGGACTAGGGGACGAGCAGTACTTC. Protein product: CASRTGLGDEQYF.

CDR3: CAISPSGQTNTEAFF. CDR3 nucleotide sequence: TGTGCCATCAGTCCTTCGGGACAGACGAACACTGAAGCTTTCTTT. The chain couples TRBV10-3 to TRBJ1-1, with 7 bases matching TRBD1. The CDR3 extends over 15 amino acids. Per the germline V gene, CDR1 is ENHRY and CDR2 is SYGVKD. V shed 5 bases, J shed 1 base, and the junction held 7 bases outside the gene matches.

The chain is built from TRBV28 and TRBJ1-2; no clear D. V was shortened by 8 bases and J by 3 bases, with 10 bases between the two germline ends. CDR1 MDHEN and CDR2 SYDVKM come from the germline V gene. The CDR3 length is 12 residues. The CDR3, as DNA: TGTGCCAGCCGACTTGTTGACTATGGCTACACCTTC. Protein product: CASRLVDYGYTF.

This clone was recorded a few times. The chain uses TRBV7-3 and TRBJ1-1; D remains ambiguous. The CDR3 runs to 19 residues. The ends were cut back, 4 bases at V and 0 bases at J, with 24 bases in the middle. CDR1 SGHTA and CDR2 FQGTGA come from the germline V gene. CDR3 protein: CASSSLRRVELIVNTEAFF. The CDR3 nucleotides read TGTGCCAGCAGCTCGTTGAGGAGGGTTGAACTAATAGTGAACACTGAAGCTTTCTTT.

CDR3 amino acids: CASSEDRVGGYTF. The CDR3 nucleotides are TGTGCCAGCAGTGAGGACAGAGTTGGAGGCTACACCTTC. This rearrangement joins TRBV12-3 or TRBV12-4 to TRBJ1-2; a possible D gene is TRBD1 (6 bases). Trimming stripped 5 bases from V and 8 bases from J, with 15 bases between. The CDR3 spans 13 residues.

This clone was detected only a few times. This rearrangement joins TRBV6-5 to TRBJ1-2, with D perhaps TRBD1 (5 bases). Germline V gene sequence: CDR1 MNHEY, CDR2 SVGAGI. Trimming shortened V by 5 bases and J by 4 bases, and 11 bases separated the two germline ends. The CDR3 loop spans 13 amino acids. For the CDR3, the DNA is TGTGCCAGCAGTCCTCCGCAGGGCTATGGCTACACCTTC. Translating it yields CASSPPQGYGYTF.